This passage covers 19 T cell receptor beta chains from one sample sequenced in a study of cytomegalovirus exposure and HLA in healthy donors. The PCR ran on 60 Vbeta and 13 Jbeta primers. Data came from immunoSEQ multiplex PCR; TCRdb stores just in-frame clones and leaves some out. The sample has about 110,000 clones; approximately 69% are singletons. Sequenced material: PBMCs. The receptors come from a man between 25 and 39 years old in good health and CMV-seronegative.

The chain links TRBV7-2 to TRBJ2-7; 9 bases align to TRBD2. The CDR3 consists of 16 residues. Germline assignment: CDR1 SGHTA and CDR2 FQGNSA. Trimming took 5 bases from V and 3 from J; bases not matched to a gene: 11. The CDR3 sequence: CASSLGINSGSYEQYF. The CDR3 bases are TGTGCCAGCAGCCTCGGCATCAATAGCGGGAGCTACGAGCAGTACTTC.

The V call is TRBV2, the J call TRBJ2-7; 11 bases line up with TRBD2. Unmatched junction bases numbered 10, after V lost 8 bases and J lost 4 bases. The CDR3 is 15 residues long. Germline CDR1 is SNHLY and CDR2 is FYNNEI. The chain's CDR3 is CASALAGARRYEQYF. CDR3 coding DNA: TGTGCCAGCGCACTAGCGGGAGCCCGCAGGTACGAGCAGTACTTC.

The chain is built from TRBV7-2 and TRBJ2-7; 7 bases are shared with TRBD2. Germline-derived CDR1 and CDR2 are SGHTA and FQGNSA. The CDR3 has 13 residues. J gave up 3 bases and V 8 bases, and 7 bases lay outside the gene matches. For the CDR3, the DNA is TGTGCCAGCGGGCGGGAGAGAATCTACGAGCAGTACTTC. It encodes CASGRERIYEQYF.

This chain joins TRBV9 and TRBJ2-1, with 8 bases matching TRBD1. Trimming at V came to 4 bases and at J to 5 bases, leaving 11 bases not matched to a gene. The CDR3 totals 16 residues. The germline V gene has CDR1 SGDLS and CDR2 YYNGEE. CDR3 sequence: CASSRPAGGQDNEQFF. The DNA for the CDR3 is TGTGCCAGCAGCCGTCCTGCAGGGGGCCAGGACAATGAGCAGTTCTTC.

This clone has just one count. The genes are TRBV7-9 and TRBJ1-5, with D perhaps matching TRBD1 (5 bases). Trimming cost V 7 bases and J 6 bases, with 16 bases left between them. The CDR3 runs 14 residues. Germline loops: CDR1 SEHNR, CDR2 FQNEAQ (reference sequence). Here the CDR3 DNA reads TGTGCCAGCACGGGGGAGGTAATAGGTCAGCCCCAGCATTTT. It yields the protein CASTGEVIGQPQHF.

The chain combines TRBV11-3 with TRBJ2-1; 7 positions agree with TRBD2. The CDR3 is 16 residues long. V lost 5 bases and J lost 2; bases outside the gene matches: 9. The V gene's germline CDR1 is SGHNT and CDR2 YENEEA. In DNA, the CDR3 is TGTGCCAGCAGCGGCCCGACTAGCCCCCCCTACAATGAGCAGTTCTTC. Protein sequence: CASSGPTSPPYNEQFF.

The J gene is TRBJ2-7, the V gene TRBV9; a possible D gene is TRBD1 (6 bases). Trimming cost V 4 bases and J 6 bases, with 17 bases left between them. The CDR3 loop spans 14 amino acids. Germline V gene data show CDR1 as SGDLS and CDR2 as YYNGEE. The CDR3 DNA reads TGTGCCAGCAGCTTTACCGGGACACCAGTCGAGCAGTACTTC. Residues: CASSFTGTPVEQYF.

This clone has just one count. J is TRBJ1-1 and V is TRBV28; the D is unclear. CDR1 is MDHEN, CDR2 SYDVKM, per germline. The CDR3 sequence is 13 residues long. With 3 bases removed from V and 6 bases from J, the gap between germline ends came to 11 bases. CDR3 sequence reads: CASSFSTDSEAFF. DNA for the CDR3: TGTGCCAGCAGTTTCTCGACCGACTCTGAAGCTTTCTTT.

The rearrangement joins TRBV11-2 to TRBJ2-2; a possible D gene is TRBD2 (7 bases). The length of the CDR3 is 14 residues. V dropped 0 bases and J dropped 14 bases, with 16 bases sitting between them. CDR1 SGHAT and CDR2 FQNNGV come from the germline V gene. CDR3 sequence (DNA): TGTGCCAGCAGCTTAGAGAGGGGGGGAGTGGAACTGTTTTTT. It encodes CASSLERGGVELFF.

There are a few counts of this clone. This chain connects TRBV7-9 to TRBJ2-1; TRBD2 aligns across 8 bases. CDR1 is SEHNR and CDR2 is FQNEAQ in the germline V gene (reference sequence). The V segment lost 3 bases and the J segment 8 bases; nucleotides outside the gene matches: 6. The CDR3 consists of 14 residues. CDR3 amino acids: CASSFSGSWDEQFF. CDR3 in DNA: TGTGCCAGCAGCTTCAGCGGGAGTTGGGATGAGCAGTTCTTC. Drawing the rest from reference TRBV7-9 and TRBJ2-1, the complete variable domain is DTGVSQNPRHKITKRGQNVTFRCDPISEHNRLYWYRQTLGQGPEFLTYFQNEAQLEKSRLLSDRFSAERPKGSFSTLEIQRTEQGDSAMYLCASSFSGSWDEQFFGPGTRLTVL.

The chain links TRBV7-3 to TRBJ2-5; 7 bases are a match to TRBD2. The DNA matches TRBJ2-7 better at its end, which makes the J call doubtful. Germline loops: CDR1 SGHTA, CDR2 FQGTGA. CDR3 size: 13 residues. In DNA, the CDR3 is TGTGCCAGCAGCTTAGCGGGGGCCTACGAGCAGTACTTC. Its translation is CASSLAGAYEQYF.

V usage is TRBV19 and J usage is TRBJ2-3; 8 positions agree with TRBD2. The CDR3 sequence is 15 residues long. V lost 4 bases, J lost 2 bases, and 5 bases stayed unmatched. The germline V gene encodes CDR1 LNHDA and CDR2 SQIVND (reference sequence). The CDR3 DNA is TGTGCCAGTAGTAAGGCGGGAGGATACACAGATACGCAGTATTTT. It codes for CASSKAGGYTDTQYF.

The chain employs TRBV7-9 and TRBJ2-5, with 8 bases matching TRBD2. V was clipped by 5 bases and J by 11 bases; unmatched bases: 7. This CDR3 has 12 amino acids. Germline V lookup: CDR1 SEHNR, CDR2 FQNEAQ (reference sequence). The CDR3 bases are TGTGCCAGCAGCGAGACGGGGGGGGAGCAGTACTTC. Protein: CASSETGGEQYF.

The chain carries TRBV19 and TRBJ2-3, with TRBD1 matching over 8 bases. The CDR3 runs to 15 residues. Germline values: CDR1 LNHDA, CDR2 SQIVND (reference sequence). The V gene end was trimmed by 5 bases and the J gene end by 11 bases; junction bases not matched to a gene: 15. The CDR3 DNA is TGTGCCAGTAGTCCGGGACAGGCCGCTAGAAGTTGGCAGTATTTT. Translated, it gives CASSPGQAARSWQYF.

The V call is TRBV15, the J call TRBJ1-4; TRBD1 agrees at 8 bases. Trimming took 0 bases from V and 5 from J; bases not matched to a gene: 5. The germline V gene has CDR1 LNHNV and CDR2 YYDKDF (reference sequence). This CDR3 comprises 16 residues. The CDR3 spells CATSRDRQGANEKLFF. The CDR3 DNA is TGTGCCACCAGCAGAGATCGCCAGGGGGCGAATGAAAAACTGTTTTTT.

The rearrangement joins TRBV7-3 to TRBJ2-1; 13 bases agree with TRBD2. CDR3 size: 18 residues. The V gene's germline CDR1 is SGHTA and CDR2 FQGTGA. V was clipped by 5 bases and J by 2 bases; unmatched bases: 9. This CDR3 is CASSPYTGTSGTYNEQFF. In DNA, the CDR3 is TGTGCCAGCAGCCCATATACGGGGACTAGCGGGACCTACAATGAGCAGTTCTTC.

The rearrangement joins TRBV14 to TRBJ1-1; no definite D call. V lost 10 bases to trimming and J lost 5 bases, with 14 bases between them. The CDR3 contains 12 residues. Germline CDR1 is SGHDN and CDR2 is FVKESK. CDR3 protein: CATKGGRTEAFF. DNA of the CDR3: TGTGCCACCAAAGGCGGTCGGACTGAAGCTTTCTTT.

This clone was picked up a small number of times. The V call is TRBV11-3, the J call TRBJ2-3, with 8 bases identical to TRBD2. Germline CDR1 reads SGHNT; CDR2 reads YENEEA. The CDR3 runs to 17 residues. With V trimmed by 5 bases and J by 2 bases, 12 bases remained unmatched. The CDR3 region is CASSPTGGADYTDTQYF. As DNA, the CDR3 is TGTGCCAGCAGCCCGACGGGGGGGGCGGACTACACAGATACGCAGTATTTT.

V usage is TRBV5-4 and J usage is TRBJ2-1; 9 positions match TRBD1. Germline assignment: CDR1 SGHNT and CDR2 YYREEE (reference sequence). Trimming at V came to 0 bases and at J to 1 base, leaving 8 bases not matched to a gene. The CDR3 runs to 18 residues. The CDR3 here is CASSLGPTGGTSYNEQFF. In nucleotides, the CDR3 is TGTGCCAGCAGCTTGGGACCAACAGGGGGCACATCCTACAATGAGCAGTTCTTC.